This TCR beta chain was observed in a study of human T cells and chemical hapten exposure. V lost 1 base and J lost 4, with 8 bases in between. Germline lookup yields CDR1 DFQATT and CDR2 SNEGSKA (reference sequence). CDR3 length: 14 residues. Time point indicated: patch test 1, 2 weeks after DPC sensitization. Stated treatment: therapeutic diphenylcyclopropenone sensitization with weekly scalp DPC. TCRdb called the RACE reads again in MiXCR, with one record for every CDR3 protein. The sample lists fewer than 200,000 distinct CDR3 sequences; 20% to 25% were seen once. The material sequenced was whole blood, taken in connection with sensitization to the hapten diphenylcyclopropenone (DPC). The receptor was isolated from a woman in her 50s with alopecia areata. Some clones in this sample may be carry-over from other donors' samples. This chain uses TRBV20-1 with TRBJ1-6; D unresolved. The CDR3 nucleotides are TGCAGTGCTAGAGGGACGGTATATAATTCACCCCTCCACTTT. Its protein is CSARGTVYNSPLHF.